The 14 T cell receptor beta chains presented below share a single source sample, sequenced in a study of identical twins. TCRdb independently ran MiXCR on the 5' RACE reads; one entry per CDR3 protein. The data contain roughly 350,000 distinct CDR3 sequences, approximately 13% of them seen just once; the ten biggest clones take up roughly 7%. These data also formed part of another study, on yellow fever vaccine responses in identical twins.

Source material: CD8+ T cells sorted from blood. Receptor source: a young woman in good health.

This chain connects TRBV7-8 to TRBJ1-2; D is unclear. Germline V gene lookup returns CDR1 SGHVS and CDR2 FQNEAQ. Trimming removed 10 bases from V and 4 bases from J, with 10 bases in between. The CDR3 consists of 11 residues. For the CDR3, the DNA is TGTGCCACCTTGGACGCCTATGGCTACACCTTC. This sequence encodes CATLDAYGYTF.

This chain connects TRBV7-2 to TRBJ2-5; 8 bases match TRBD1. CDR1 is SGHTA, CDR2 FQGNSA, per germline. Trimming removed 1 base from V and 5 bases from J; junction bases left unmatched: 12. The CDR3 loop spans 17 amino acids. CDR3 protein: CASSLGRGQGAYETQYF. In DNA, the CDR3 is TGTGCCAGCAGCTTAGGGCGTGGCCAGGGGGCGTATGAGACCCAGTACTTC. Full variable domain (remainder filled in from reference TRBV7-2 and TRBJ2-5): GAGVSQSPSNKVTEKGKDVELRCDPISGHTALYWYRQSLGQGLEFLIYFQGNSAPDKSGLPSDRFSAERTGGSVSTLTIQRTQQEDSAVYLCASSLGRGQGAYETQYFGPGTRLLVL.

The chain uses TRBV4-2 and TRBJ2-7, with D possibly being TRBD1 or TRBD2 (5 bases each). The germline V and J ends were trimmed by 0 bases and 6 bases, with 12 bases remaining between them. The CDR3 totals 14 residues. Germline V gene data show CDR1 as LGHNA and CDR2 as YNFKEQ. CDR3 amino acids: CASSQDQRGGEQYV. CDR3 DNA: TGTGCCAGCAGCCAAGATCAGAGGGGTGGCGAGCAGTACGTC.

This clonotype was seen only a few times. The V call is TRBV4-2, the J call TRBJ2-1, with D uncertain. V was pared by 0 bases and J by 8 bases, with 8 bases between. The CDR3 is 13 residues long. Germline-derived CDR1 and CDR2 are LGHNA and YNFKEQ. The CDR3 DNA reads as TGTGCCAGCAGCCAAGATCTAATACATGAGCAGTTCTTC. Its translation is CASSQDLIHEQFF.

V gene TRBV20-1 combines with J gene TRBJ2-1; 8 positions match TRBD2. CDR3 length: 16 amino acids. V shed 2 bases, J shed 2 bases, and the junction held 8 bases outside the gene matches. Germline V gene data show CDR1 as DFQATT and CDR2 as SNEGSKA (reference sequence). The CDR3 nucleotides are TGCAGTGCTAGATCCTTTGAGCGGGAGACCTACAATGAGCAGTTCTTC. It yields the protein CSARSFERETYNEQFF.

This clonotype appeared a few times. The genes are TRBV7-9 and TRBJ1-1, with 8 bases fitting TRBD1. With V trimmed by 5 bases and J by 0 bases, 8 bases remained unmatched. The germline gives CDR1 SEHNR, CDR2 FQNEAQ (reference sequence). There are 16 residues in the CDR3. CDR3 coding DNA: TGTGCCAGCAGCCATACAGGGGGATGGATGAACACTGAAGCTTTCTTT. As protein: CASSHTGGWMNTEAFF.

The J gene is TRBJ1-6, the V gene TRBV10-2, with TRBD1 matching over 9 bases. CDR1 WSHSY and CDR2 SAAADI come from the germline V gene. The trim removed 3 bases at V and 10 bases at J, leaving 4 bases unmatched. The CDR3 contains 14 residues. In DNA, the CDR3 is TGCGCCAGCAGTGAATGGGACAGGGACTCACCCCTCCACTTT. Residues: CASSEWDRDSPLHF.

The CDR3 DNA sequence: TGTGCCAGCAGCTTAGTTGGAGGGGTTGGTGAGCAGTTCTTC. It encodes CASSLVGGVGEQFF. The chain recombines TRBV7-9 with TRBJ2-1; possible D gene TRBD2, 6 bases. This CDR3 spans 14 amino acids. The germline V gene has CDR1 SEHNR and CDR2 FQNEAQ (reference sequence). V shed 1 base and J shed 9 bases, with 13 bases lying between them.

J is TRBJ2-3 and V is TRBV7-6, with 7 bases matching TRBD2. With 4 bases clipped from V and 6 bases from J, the junction kept 16 bases outside the gene matches. CDR1 and CDR2 from the germline V gene are SGHVS and FNYEAQ. CDR3 length: 17 amino acids. CDR3 sequence: CASSSREAGLIYDTQYF. The CDR3 region has the DNA TGTGCCAGCAGCTCACGGGAGGCAGGGCTAATTTACGATACGCAGTATTTT.

A few counts support this clonotype. The chain employs TRBV28 and TRBJ2-7; D is ambiguous. Germline values: CDR1 MDHEN, CDR2 SYDVKM. The CDR3 sequence is 14 residues long. With 5 bases removed from V and 5 bases from J, the gap between germline ends came to 16 bases. CDR3 bases: TGTGCCAGCAGTGCAGTTGACTCTCGGGACGAGCAGTACGTC. This encodes CASSAVDSRDEQYV.

This clonotype was counted a few times. The genes are TRBV7-9 and TRBJ2-1; 9 bases agree with TRBD2. The ends lost 1 base at V and 7 bases at J; junction bases unmatched: 5. The CDR3 extends over 15 amino acids. Germline CDR1 SEHNR, CDR2 FQNEAQ (reference sequence). DNA of the CDR3: TGTGCCAGCAGCTTAGGCGGGGGGGCTTTGAATGAGCAGTTCTTC. Its translation is CASSLGGGALNEQFF. Combining the CDR3 with reference TRBV7-9 and TRBJ2-1 gives the whole variable domain DTGVSQNPRHKITKRGQNVTFRCDPISEHNRLYWYRQTLGQGPEFLTYFQNEAQLEKSRLLSDRFSAERPKGSFSTLEIQRTEQGDSAMYLCASSLGGGALNEQFFGPGTRLTVL.

This clonotype was observed many times. J is TRBJ2-1 and V is TRBV7-6; perhaps TRBD2 as D (6 bases). The CDR3 loop spans 13 amino acids. V was shortened by 1 base and J by 9 bases, with 10 bases between the two germline ends. Per germline, CDR1 SGHVS and CDR2 FNYEAQ. CDR3 sequence reads: CASSLVGSGEQFF. In DNA, the CDR3 is TGTGCCAGCAGCTTAGTCGGGAGTGGTGAGCAGTTCTTC.

The chain recombines TRBV7-6 with TRBJ2-7, with TRBD2 identical over 7 bases. Germline V gene lookup returns CDR1 SGHVS and CDR2 FNYEAQ. V trimming: 0 bases; J trimming: 5 bases; junction bases outside the gene matches: 7. The CDR3 sequence is 15 residues long. The CDR3 reads CASSLAPREEDEQYF. The DNA for the CDR3 is TGTGCCAGCAGCTTAGCTCCTCGGGAGGAGGACGAGCAGTACTTC. The full variable domain, completed using reference TRBV7-6 and TRBJ2-7, is GAGVSQSPRYKVTKRGQDVALRCDPISGHVSLYWYRQALGQGPEFLTYFNYEAQQDKSGLPNDRFSAERPEGSISTLTIQRTEQRDSAMYRCASSLAPREEDEQYFGPGTRLTVT.

The gene calls are TRBV6-4 and TRBJ2-2; D ambiguous. Germline loops: CDR1 MRHNA, CDR2 SNTAGT. This CDR3 comprises 15 residues. V was cut by 3 bases and J by 3 bases, with 11 bases left in between. DNA for the CDR3: TGTGCCAGCAGTGAAAGCTCCCGGTACACCGGGGAGCTGTTTTTT. Protein sequence: CASSESSRYTGELFF.